This T cell receptor beta chain was sequenced for a study of T cell responses to AZD1222 COVID-19 vaccine. Study-wide context: Second doses that came at about 4 or about 12 weeks were put together. Study findings and constraints: Targets within unmutated variant regions were reportedly found for nearly half of spike-specific TCRs. Females outnumbered males among donors, who were mostly white British; clonal diversity was possibly underestimated. At study baseline, merely five or six AZD1222 recipients were seropositive.

Data came from immunoSEQ multiplex PCR; TCRdb stores just in-frame clones and leaves some out. The data show 85,000 to 100,000 clones, about 86% seen once. Deletions cut 4 bases from V and 5 bases from J, with 12 bases between. The CDR3 covers 13 residues. CDR1 is SNHLY, CDR2 FYNNEI, per germline. As regards this clone: Its antigen is unknown.

This specimen was peripheral blood, taken on day 0 of AZD1222 vaccination. This TCR was recovered from an adult in good health. The V gene is TRBV2, the J gene TRBJ2-7; D possibly corresponds to TRBD2 (6 bases). The CDR3 DNA sequence: TGTGCCAGCAGTGGGGGACTGGGCCACGAGCAGTACTTC. This sequence encodes CASSGGLGHEQYF.